Listed below are T cell receptor beta chains from one sample, sequenced in a study of blood T cell repertoires in COVID-19. Assay used: immunoSEQ multiplex PCR; TCRdb lists only in-frame clones, some missing. In the table there are about 180,000 clones, 89% of which are singletons. Material for sequencing was peripheral blood. The receptors derive from a man between 18 and 35 years old who had recovered from COVID-19. The CDR3 runs from the conserved cysteine through the conserved F or W. Fields, in order: CDR3 protein, CDR3 DNA, J gene, D gene, clone size, V gene, CDR3 length. A D gene is named only where the DNA matches it firmly. Only some rows state a clone size, as once, few, many or a class for expanded clones.

CASSTTGGRVEQYF	TGTGCCAGTAGTACCACGGGGGGCAGGGTCGAGCAGTACTTC	TRBJ2-7	.	.	TRBV19	14
CASSFNRNTIYF	TGTGCCAGCAGTTTTAACAGAAACACCATATATTTT	TRBJ1-3	.	.	TRBV12-3/TRBV12-4	12
CASSFGLETQYF	TGTGCCAGCAGTTTTGGACTGGAGACCCAGTACTTC	TRBJ2-5	.	.	TRBV6-2/TRBV6-3	12
CASRGTGQPEQFF	TGTGCCAGCAGGGGGACAGGTCAGCCTGAGCAGTTCTTC	TRBJ2-1	TRBD1	.	TRBV6-5	13
CASCRQGDSYGYTF	TGTGCCAGCTGCCGACAGGGGGATAGCTATGGCTACACCTTC	TRBJ1-2	TRBD1	.	TRBV2	14
CASSRDRVPYEQYF	TGCGCCAGCAGCCGAGACAGGGTCCCCTACGAGCAGTACTTC	TRBJ2-7	TRBD1	.	TRBV5-1	14
CASSEGTGRSYNEQFF	TGTGCCAGCAGTGAGGGGACGGGGAGGTCCTACAATGAGCAGTTCTTC	TRBJ2-1	.	.	TRBV6-4	16
CASSFPGQTYEQYF	TGTGCCAGCAGCTTCCCGGGACAGACCTACGAGCAGTACTTC	TRBJ2-7	TRBD1	.	TRBV5-4	14
CASSLSPAREDEQYF	TGTGCCAGCAGTTTATCGCCCGCTAGGGAGGACGAGCAGTACTTC	TRBJ2-7	.	.	TRBV27	15
CASSLSGESPLHF	TGTGCCAGCAGCTTAAGCGGAGAATCACCCCTCCACTTT	TRBJ1-6	.	.	TRBV11-2	13
CASSPDRGLEPLNEQFF	TGCGCCAGCAGCCCGGACAGGGGACTAGAACCTCTGAATGAGCAGTTCTTC	TRBJ2-1	.	.	TRBV10-1	17
CAIRGASTDTQYF	TGTGCCATCCGGGGTGCTAGCACAGATACGCAGTATTTT	TRBJ2-3	.	.	TRBV10-3	13
CASSRGLAGGAGELFF	TGTGCCAGCAGCCGTGGACTAGCGGGAGGAGCCGGGGAGCTGTTTTTT	TRBJ2-2	TRBD2	.	TRBV3-1/TRBV3-2	16
CASNGELNNSPLHF	TGTGCCAGCAACGGGGAACTCAACAATTCACCCCTCCACTTT	TRBJ1-6	.	.	TRBV7-2	14
CASSLAGNNEQFF	TGTGCCAGCAGCTTGGCAGGGAACAATGAGCAGTTCTTC	TRBJ2-1	.	.	TRBV5-4	13
CASSPLDRAATNEKLFF	TGTGCCAGCAGCCCCTTGGACAGGGCCGCAACTAATGAAAAACTGTTTTTT	TRBJ1-4	TRBD1	.	TRBV7-6	17
CASSWGDNSPLHF	TGTGCCAGCAGCTGGGGGGATAATTCACCCCTCCACTTT	TRBJ1-6	.	.	TRBV14	13
CASSLAPTNVDNSPLHF	TGTGCCAGCAGCTTAGCCCCGACTAATGTAGATAATTCACCCCTCCACTTT	TRBJ1-6	.	few	TRBV7-8	17
CASSQGGGTGELFF	TGTGCCAGCAGTCAAGGGGGCGGTACCGGGGAGCTGTTTTTT	TRBJ2-2	TRBD1	.	TRBV3-1/TRBV3-2	14
CASSPPPAGDTQYF	TGTGCCAGCAGTCCCCCCCCAGCGGGAGATACGCAGTATTTT	TRBJ2-3	.	once	TRBV7-2	14
CAWSNGGLYF	TGTGCCTGGAGTAACGGGGGGTTATATTTT	TRBJ1-3	.	.	TRBV30	10
CASSFEGGIANEQFF	TGTGCCAGCAGCTTTGAGGGAGGTATAGCCAATGAGCAGTTCTTC	TRBJ2-1	.	.	TRBV12-1	15
CASSFGTGNYEQYF	TGTGCCAGCAGTTTTGGGACAGGGAACTACGAGCAGTACTTC	TRBJ2-7	TRBD1	.	TRBV27	14
CASSLALQETSGNTIYF	TGTGCCAGCAGCTTAGCGCTACAGGAGACCTCTGGAAACACCATATATTTT	TRBJ1-3	.	.	TRBV7-6	17
CAWSVNRGTEAFF	TGTGCCTGGAGTGTTAACAGGGGGACTGAAGCTTTCTTT	TRBJ1-1	TRBD1	.	TRBV30	13
CASRSQGAYGYTF	TGTGCCAGTAGGTCCCAGGGCGCCTATGGCTACACCTTC	TRBJ1-2	.	once	TRBV19	13
CASHPGQTSNQPQHF	TGTGCCAGCCACCCCGGACAGACTAGCAATCAGCCCCAGCATTTT	TRBJ1-5	.	.	TRBV15	15
CASRFSSGYEQYF	TGTGCCAGTAGGTTCAGCTCAGGCTACGAGCAGTACTTC	TRBJ2-7	.	.	TRBV19	13
CASSRTSGTSNTGELFF	TGTGCCAGCAGCCGGACTAGCGGGACATCGAACACCGGGGAGCTGTTTTTT	TRBJ2-2	TRBD2	.	TRBV7-2	17
CASSLGQGNTGELFF	TGTGCCAGCAGCTTAGGTCAGGGGAACACCGGGGAGCTGTTTTTT	TRBJ2-2	.	.	TRBV11-1	15
CASSSTTSGRGYEQFF	TGTGCCAGCAGTTCCACGACTAGCGGGAGGGGGTATGAGCAGTTCTTC	TRBJ2-1	TRBD2	.	TRBV27	16
CATQGAGTDTQYF	TGTGCCACCCAGGGGGCAGGCACAGATACGCAGTATTTT	TRBJ2-3	TRBD1	.	TRBV24-1	13
CASSYSSQGGNQPQHF	TGTGCCAGCAGTTACTCGAGCCAGGGTGGCAATCAGCCCCAGCATTTT	TRBJ1-5	.	.	TRBV6-5	16
CASSLRQGRETQYF	TGCGCCAGCAGCTTGCGACAGGGTAGGGAGACCCAGTACTTC	TRBJ2-5	TRBD1	.	TRBV5-1	14
CASSASPPHSGSRHEQYF	TGTGCCAGCAGCGCGTCCCCCCCTCATAGCGGGAGTAGGCACGAGCAGTACTTC	TRBJ2-7	TRBD2	.	TRBV11-2	18
CASSLTGTGESGYTF	TGTGCCAGCAGCCTTACCGGGACAGGGGAGTCCGGCTACACCTTC	TRBJ1-2	TRBD1	few	TRBV3-1/TRBV3-2	15
CASSRGEEAFF	TGTGCCAGCAGCCGCGGAGAGGAAGCTTTCTTT	TRBJ1-1	.	.	TRBV6-2/TRBV6-3	11
CASSPYGTGMTGNTIYF	TGTGCCAGCAGCCCCTACGGGACAGGGATGACTGGAAACACCATATATTTT	TRBJ1-3	TRBD1	.	TRBV4-2	17
CASSGTADTEAFF	TGTGCCAGCTCAGGAACAGCAGACACTGAAGCTTTCTTT	TRBJ1-1	.	few	TRBV18	13
CAISTGTGTYEQYF	TGTGCCATCAGTACCGGGACAGGGACCTACGAGCAGTACTTC	TRBJ2-7	TRBD1	.	TRBV10-3	14
CASSWGPGETQYF	TGTGCCAGCAGTTGGGGCCCAGGGGAGACCCAGTACTTC	TRBJ2-5	.	.	TRBV12-3/TRBV12-4	13